The present T cell receptor beta chain was sequenced within a study of Tregs in tolerant kidney transplant recipients. General observations from the study: Activated donor B cell expansion appeared to reveal the most relevant donor-specific TCRbeta repertoire. The small number of patients limits these findings pending further validation. This study did not directly address biological reproducibility.

Only in-frame clones appear in the TCRdb table, and some are missing; sequencing was by immunoSEQ multiplex PCR. The table lists about 240,000 clones, 80% to 85% of them singletons. V lost 5 bases, J lost 6 bases, and 19 bases lay in between. The germline V gene has CDR1 LNHDA and CDR2 SQIVND (reference sequence). The CDR3 is 15 residues long. CD4+CD25+CD127- Tregs, CD4+CD25- non-Tregs, CD4 and CD8 cells were sorted. Note on this clone: Its target is unknown.

This chain joins TRBV19 and TRBJ1-2, with unresolved D. Material: CD4+ T cells from blood. The sequence derives from a human donor in good health. CDR3 bases: TGTGCCAGTAGTGTGGGTCGGCAGGTAGTAAATGGCTACACCTTC. This codes for CASSVGRQVVNGYTF.